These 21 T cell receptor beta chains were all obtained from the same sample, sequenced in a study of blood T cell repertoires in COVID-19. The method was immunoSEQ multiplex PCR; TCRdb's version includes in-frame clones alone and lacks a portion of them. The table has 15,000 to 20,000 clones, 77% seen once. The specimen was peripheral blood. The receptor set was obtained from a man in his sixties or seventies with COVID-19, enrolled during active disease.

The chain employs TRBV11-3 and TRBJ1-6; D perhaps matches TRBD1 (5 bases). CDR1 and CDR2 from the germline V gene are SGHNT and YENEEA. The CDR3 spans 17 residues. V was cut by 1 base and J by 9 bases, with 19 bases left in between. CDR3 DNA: TGTGCCAGCAGCTTAGTGGCAGGGAAAACAAACTCTTCACCCCTCCACTTT. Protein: CASSLVAGKTNSSPLHF.

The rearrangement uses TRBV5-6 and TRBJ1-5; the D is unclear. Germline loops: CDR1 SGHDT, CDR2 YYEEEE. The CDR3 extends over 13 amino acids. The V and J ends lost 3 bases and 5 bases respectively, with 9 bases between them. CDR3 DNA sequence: TGTGCCAGCAGCTCGAAGCCTGATCAGCCCCAGCATTTT. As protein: CASSSKPDQPQHF.

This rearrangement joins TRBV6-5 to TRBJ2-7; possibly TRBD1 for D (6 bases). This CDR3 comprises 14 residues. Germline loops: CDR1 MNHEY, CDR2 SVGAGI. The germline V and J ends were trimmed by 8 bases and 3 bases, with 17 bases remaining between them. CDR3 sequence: CASGTGTYFYEQYF. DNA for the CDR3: TGTGCCAGCGGAACCGGGACATATTTCTACGAGCAGTACTTC.

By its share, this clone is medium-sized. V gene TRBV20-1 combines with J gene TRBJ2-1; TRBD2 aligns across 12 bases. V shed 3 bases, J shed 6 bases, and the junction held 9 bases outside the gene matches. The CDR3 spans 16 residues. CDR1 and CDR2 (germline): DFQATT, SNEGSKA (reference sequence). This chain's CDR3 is CSASSSGRAPGNEQFF. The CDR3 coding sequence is TGCAGTGCTAGTTCTAGCGGGAGGGCTCCGGGCAATGAGCAGTTCTTC.

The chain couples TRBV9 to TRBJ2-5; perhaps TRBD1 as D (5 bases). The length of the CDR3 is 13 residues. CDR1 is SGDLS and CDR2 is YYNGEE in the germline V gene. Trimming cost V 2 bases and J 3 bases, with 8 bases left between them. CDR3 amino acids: CASSVTGEETQYF. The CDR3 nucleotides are TGTGCCAGCAGCGTTACAGGAGAAGAGACCCAGTACTTC.

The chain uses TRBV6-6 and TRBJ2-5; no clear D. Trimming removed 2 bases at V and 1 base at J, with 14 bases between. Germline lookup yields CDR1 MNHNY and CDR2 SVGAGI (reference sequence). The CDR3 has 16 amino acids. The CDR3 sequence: CASSYGQTRGQETQYF. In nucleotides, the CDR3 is TGTGCCAGCAGTTACGGCCAGACCCGAGGCCAAGAGACCCAGTACTTC.

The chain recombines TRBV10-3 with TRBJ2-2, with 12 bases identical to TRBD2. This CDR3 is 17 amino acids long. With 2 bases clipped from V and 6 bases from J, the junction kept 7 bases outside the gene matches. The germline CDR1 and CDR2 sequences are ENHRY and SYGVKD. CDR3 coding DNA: TGTGCCATCAGTGAGGGACTAGCGGGACCAAAGTCCGGGGAGCTGTTTTTT. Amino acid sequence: CAISEGLAGPKSGELFF.

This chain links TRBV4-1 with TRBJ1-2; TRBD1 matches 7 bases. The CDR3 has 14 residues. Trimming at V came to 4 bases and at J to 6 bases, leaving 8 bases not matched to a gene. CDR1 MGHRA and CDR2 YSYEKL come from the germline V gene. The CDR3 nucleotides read TGCGCCAGCAGCCGTCCCCAGGGGGAGGATGGCTACACCTTC. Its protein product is CASSRPQGEDGYTF.

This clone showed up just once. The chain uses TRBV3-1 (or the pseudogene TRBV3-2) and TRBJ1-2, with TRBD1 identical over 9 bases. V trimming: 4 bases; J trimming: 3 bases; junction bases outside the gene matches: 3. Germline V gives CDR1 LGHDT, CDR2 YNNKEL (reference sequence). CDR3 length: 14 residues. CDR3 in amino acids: CASSLGQGYYGYTF. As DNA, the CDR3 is TGTGCCAGCAGCCTTGGACAGGGGTACTATGGCTACACCTTC.

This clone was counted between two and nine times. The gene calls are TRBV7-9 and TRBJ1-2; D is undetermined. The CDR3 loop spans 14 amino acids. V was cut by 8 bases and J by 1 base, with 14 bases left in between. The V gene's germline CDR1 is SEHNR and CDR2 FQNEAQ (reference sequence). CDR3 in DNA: TGTGCCAGCCCCTCGGCGGAGATTAACTATGGCTACACCTTC. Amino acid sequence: CASPSAEINYGYTF.

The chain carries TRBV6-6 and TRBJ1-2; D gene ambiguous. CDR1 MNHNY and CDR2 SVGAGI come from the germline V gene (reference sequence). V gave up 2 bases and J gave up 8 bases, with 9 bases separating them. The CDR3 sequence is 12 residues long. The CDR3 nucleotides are TGTGCCAGCAGTTACAACGGGGTAGGCTACACCTTC. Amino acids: CASSYNGVGYTF.

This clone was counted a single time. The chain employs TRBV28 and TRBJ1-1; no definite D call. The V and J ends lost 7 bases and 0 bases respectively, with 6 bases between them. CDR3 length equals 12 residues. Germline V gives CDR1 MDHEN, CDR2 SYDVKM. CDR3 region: CASTRLNTEAFF. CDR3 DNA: TGTGCCAGCACGCGGTTGAACACTGAAGCTTTCTTT.

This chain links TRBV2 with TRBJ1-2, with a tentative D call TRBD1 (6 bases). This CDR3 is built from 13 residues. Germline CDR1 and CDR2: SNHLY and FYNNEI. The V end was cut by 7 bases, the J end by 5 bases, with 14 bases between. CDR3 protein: CASTGGLSYGYTF. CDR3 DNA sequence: TGTGCCAGCACGGGGGGGCTAAGTTATGGCTACACCTTC.

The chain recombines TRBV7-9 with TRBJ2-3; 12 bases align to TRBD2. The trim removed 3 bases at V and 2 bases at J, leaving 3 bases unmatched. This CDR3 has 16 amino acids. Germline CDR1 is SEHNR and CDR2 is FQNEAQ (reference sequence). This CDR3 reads CASSFGLAGNTDTQYF. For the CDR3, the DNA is TGTGCCAGCAGCTTCGGACTAGCGGGGAACACAGATACGCAGTATTTT.

CDR3 DNA: TGTGCCACGGGGACTTCCTACGAGCAGTACTTC. This gives the protein CATGTSYEQYF. J is TRBJ2-7 and V is TRBV19; tentatively, D is TRBD2 (6 bases). Trimming left V 10 bases short and J 1 base short, with 8 bases between. Germline-derived CDR1 and CDR2 are LNHDA and SQIVND (reference sequence). The CDR3 spans 11 residues. Using reference TRBV19 and TRBJ2-7 for the parts outside the CDR3, the full variable domain is DGGITQSPKYLFRKEGQNVTLSCEQNLNHDAMYWYRQDPGQGLRLIYYSQIVNDFQKGDIAEGYSVSREKKESFPLTVTSAQKNPTAFYLCATGTSYEQYFGPGTRLTVT.

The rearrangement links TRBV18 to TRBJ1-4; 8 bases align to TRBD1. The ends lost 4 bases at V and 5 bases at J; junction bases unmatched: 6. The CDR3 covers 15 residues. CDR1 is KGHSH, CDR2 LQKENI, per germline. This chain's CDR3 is CASSLRQGLNEKLFF. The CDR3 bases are TGTGCCAGCTCACTCCGACAGGGGTTGAATGAAAAACTGTTTTTT. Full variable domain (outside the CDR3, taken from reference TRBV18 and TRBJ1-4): NAGVMQNPRHLVRRRGQEARLRCSPMKGHSHVYWYRQLPEEGLKFMVYLQKENIIDESGMPKERFSAEFPKEGPSILRIQQVVRGDSAAYFCASSLRQGLNEKLFFGSGTQLSVL.

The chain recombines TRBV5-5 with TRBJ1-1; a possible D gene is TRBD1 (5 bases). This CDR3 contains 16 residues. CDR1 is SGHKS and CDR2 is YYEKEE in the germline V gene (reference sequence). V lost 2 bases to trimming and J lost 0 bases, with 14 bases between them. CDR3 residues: CASSFQGRGMNTEAFF. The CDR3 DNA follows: TGTGCCAGCAGCTTCCAGGGTAGGGGAATGAACACTGAAGCTTTCTTT.

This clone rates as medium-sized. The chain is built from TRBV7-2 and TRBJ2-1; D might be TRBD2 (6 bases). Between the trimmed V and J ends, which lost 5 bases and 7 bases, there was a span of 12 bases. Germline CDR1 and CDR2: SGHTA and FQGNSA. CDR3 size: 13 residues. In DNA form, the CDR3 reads TGTGCCAGCAGCCTCGGGAGCGTTAATGAGCAGTTCTTC. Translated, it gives CASSLGSVNEQFF.

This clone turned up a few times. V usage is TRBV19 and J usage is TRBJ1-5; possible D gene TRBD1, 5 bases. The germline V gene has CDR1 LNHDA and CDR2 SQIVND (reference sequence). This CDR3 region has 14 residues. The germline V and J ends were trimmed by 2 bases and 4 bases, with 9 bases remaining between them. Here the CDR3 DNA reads TGTGCCAGTAGTATACTCCAGGGAAATCAGCCCCAGCATTTT. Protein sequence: CASSILQGNQPQHF.

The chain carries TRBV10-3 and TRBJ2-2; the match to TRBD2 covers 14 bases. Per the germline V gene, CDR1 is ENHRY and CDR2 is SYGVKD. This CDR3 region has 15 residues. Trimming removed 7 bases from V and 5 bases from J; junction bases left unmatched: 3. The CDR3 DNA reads TGTGCCATCAATGGACTAGCGGGAGGTACCGGGGAGCTGTTTTTT. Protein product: CAINGLAGGTGELFF.

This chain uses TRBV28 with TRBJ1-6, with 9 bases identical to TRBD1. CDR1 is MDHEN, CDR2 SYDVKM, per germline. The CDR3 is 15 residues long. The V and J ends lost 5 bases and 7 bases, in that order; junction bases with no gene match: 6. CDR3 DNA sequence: TGTGCCAGCAGTGCCCACAGGGGGCGAAATTCACCCCTCCACTTT. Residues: CASSAHRGRNSPLHF.